Listed below are T cell receptor beta chains from one sample, sequenced in a study of cytomegalovirus exposure and HLA in healthy donors. Libraries were prepared by immunoSEQ multiplex PCR; TCRdb keeps only in-frame clonotypes and omits some of them. This table has 150,000 or so clones, roughly 80% appearing once. Material: PBMCs. The origin of the receptors is a woman aged 40 to 49 in good health and CMV-seropositive. The CDR3 runs from the conserved cysteine through the conserved F or W. The order of the fields is clone size, J gene, V gene, D gene, CDR3 protein, CDR3 DNA. A D gene is named only where the DNA matches it firmly. Some rows have no size entry. The others give once, few or many, or a class for an expanded clone.

>.|TRBJ1-1|TRBV6-5|.
CASSRGGAGNTEAFF
TGTGCCAGCAGTCGGGGGGGGGCGGGGAACACTGAAGCTTTCTTT
>.|TRBJ2-7|TRBV28|.
CASRKDTGEQYF
TGTGCCAGCAGAAAAGACACAGGCGAGCAGTACTTC
>.|TRBJ2-5|TRBV29-1|.
CSVAGVWGTQYF
TGCAGCGTTGCGGGGGTTTGGGGGACCCAGTACTTC
>once|TRBJ1-3|TRBV5-4|.
CASSIGHGGDTIYF
TGTGCCAGCAGCATCGGACACGGTGGAGACACCATATATTTT
>.|TRBJ2-1|TRBV14|TRBD2
CASSHAGVNLEQFF
TGTGCCAGCAGCCACGCGGGAGTGAATCTTGAGCAGTTCTTC
>.|TRBJ2-7|TRBV29-1|TRBD2
CSVRLAGYEQYF
TGCAGCGTTCGACTAGCGGGATACGAGCAGTACTTC
>.|TRBJ2-5|TRBV5-1|.
CASSLGTPETQYF
TGCGCCAGCAGCTTGGGGACTCCAGAGACCCAGTACTTC
>.|TRBJ2-7|TRBV6-4|TRBD1
CARQGPKEYEQYF
TGTGCCAGACAGGGGCCAAAGGAATACGAGCAGTACTTC
>.|TRBJ1-3|TRBV29-1|.
CSAVVGGYTIYF
TGCAGCGCAGTTGTGGGGGGGTACACCATATATTTT
>.|TRBJ2-7|TRBV6-1|TRBD1
CASSENTGAAYEQYF
TGTGCCAGCAGTGAAAATACAGGGGCGGCCTACGAGCAGTACTTC
>.|TRBJ2-3|TRBV9|TRBD2
CASSPLAAGPPTDTQYF
TGTGCCAGCAGCCCCCTCGCAGCGGGGCCACCCACAGATACGCAGTATTTT
>few|TRBJ1-5|TRBV28|.
CASRQVPSNQPQHF
TGTGCCAGCCGACAGGTACCTAGCAATCAGCCCCAGCATTTT
>.|TRBJ2-1|TRBV4-1|.
CAGSSATGNPERFF
TGCGCCGGCAGCTCAGCGACAGGAAATCCGGAGCGGTTCTTC
>.|TRBJ2-5|TRBV9|.
CASSARVSLGETQYF
TGTGCCAGCAGCGCTCGGGTTTCCCTTGGGGAGACCCAGTACTTC
>.|TRBJ1-6|TRBV28|.
CASSLSKYSGMVSPLHF
TGTGCCAGCAGTTTATCTAAATACAGCGGAATGGTTTCACCCCTCCACTTT
>.|TRBJ2-1|TRBV10-1|TRBD2
CASSAGLADVNEQFF
TGCGCCAGCAGTGCCGGACTAGCTGACGTCAATGAGCAGTTCTTC
>.|TRBJ2-3|TRBV25-1|.
CASSEIRFAGTDTQYF
TGTGCCAGCAGTGAAATCCGGTTTGCGGGCACAGATACGCAGTATTTT
>.|TRBJ2-7|TRBV27|.
CASSLSVRGSYEQYF
TGTGCCAGCAGTTTATCGGTCAGGGGATCCTACGAGCAGTACTTC
>once|TRBJ1-3|TRBV27|.
CASSLLPGPPSGNTIYF
TGTGCCAGCAGTTTATTGCCAGGTCCACCCTCTGGAAACACCATATATTTT
>.|TRBJ1-1|TRBV18|.
CASSPSGRGFSTEAFF
TGTGCCAGCTCCCCATCGGGCCGGGGATTCAGCACTGAAGCTTTCTTT
>.|TRBJ2-1|TRBV11-2|TRBD1
CASSRGQGYNEQFF
TGTGCCAGCAGCAGGGGACAGGGCTACAATGAGCAGTTCTTC
>.|TRBJ1-5|TRBV7-2|TRBD1
CASSFRGLDNQPQHF
TGTGCCAGCAGCTTTAGGGGGCTGGACAATCAGCCCCAGCATTTT
>.|TRBJ2-7|TRBV6-5|.
CASSSDLSSYEQYF
TGTGCCAGCAGTTCGGACTTGAGCTCCTACGAGCAGTACTTC
>.|TRBJ2-5|TRBV29-1|.
CSAHLPGRGETQYF
TGCAGCGCCCATCTCCCCGGCAGGGGAGAGACCCAGTACTTC
>.|TRBJ2-7|TRBV5-4|.
CASSFELSYEQYF
TGTGCCAGCAGCTTTGAACTCTCCTACGAGCAGTACTTC
>.|TRBJ2-3|TRBV15|.
CATSRRRGSTDTQYF
TGTGCCACCAGCAGAAGGAGGGGAAGCACAGATACGCAGTATTTT
>.|TRBJ1-2|TRBV7-2|.
CASSLAAGYGYTF
TGTGCCAGCAGCTTAGCGGCGGGTTATGGCTACACCTTC
>.|TRBJ2-7|TRBV28|TRBD1
CASSLRQGAGEQYF
TGTGCCAGCAGTTTACGACAGGGGGCGGGTGAGCAGTACTTC
>few|TRBJ2-7|TRBV29-1|.
CSVEQSYEQYF
TGCAGCGTTGAGCAATCCTACGAGCAGTACTTC